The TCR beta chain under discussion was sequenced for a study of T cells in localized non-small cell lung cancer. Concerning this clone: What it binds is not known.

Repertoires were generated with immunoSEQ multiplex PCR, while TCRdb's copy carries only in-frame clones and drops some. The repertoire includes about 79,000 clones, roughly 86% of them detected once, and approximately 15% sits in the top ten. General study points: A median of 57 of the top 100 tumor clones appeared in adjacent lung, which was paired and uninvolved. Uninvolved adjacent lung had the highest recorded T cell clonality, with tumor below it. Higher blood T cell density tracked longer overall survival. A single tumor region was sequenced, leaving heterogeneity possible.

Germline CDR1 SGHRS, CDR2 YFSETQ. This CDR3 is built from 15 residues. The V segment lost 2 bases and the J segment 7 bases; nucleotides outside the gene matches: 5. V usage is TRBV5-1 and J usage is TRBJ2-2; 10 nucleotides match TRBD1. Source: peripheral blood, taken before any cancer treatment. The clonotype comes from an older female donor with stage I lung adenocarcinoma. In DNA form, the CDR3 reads TGCGCCAGCAGCTTACGGACAGGGGGTATCGGGGAGCTGTTTTTT. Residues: CASSLRTGGIGELFF.